The next 15 T cell receptor beta chains were all read from a single sample in a study of identifying expanded T cells in peripheral blood. Here immunoSEQ multiplex PCR was the method, and the copy in TCRdb shows in-frame clones only, minus some. The sample carries roughly 84,000 clones, around 90% recorded once. The sequenced sample was blood. The receptors were sampled from a person between 18 and 75 years old in good health.

The chain links TRBV27 to TRBJ2-7; 7 nucleotides match TRBD2. Per germline, CDR1 MNHEY and CDR2 SMNVEV (reference sequence). The CDR3 consists of 14 residues. Trimming cost V 6 bases and J 2 bases; bases outside gene matches: 7. CDR3 bases: TGTGCCAGCAGCCTTCTGGCGGGGGCCTACGAGCAGTACTTC. Encoded protein: CASSLLAGAYEQYF.

The V call is TRBV19, the J call TRBJ1-2; possibly TRBD1 for D (6 bases). The CDR3 runs to 13 residues. V was shortened by 5 bases and J by 4 bases, with 11 bases between the two germline ends. The V gene's germline CDR1 is LNHDA and CDR2 SQIVND (reference sequence). The CDR3 sequence is CASSRQDSYGYTF. The CDR3 bases are TGTGCCAGTAGTCGACAGGACTCCTATGGCTACACCTTC.

This clone was picked up one time. This rearrangement joins TRBV20-1 to TRBJ2-7; unclear D gene. This CDR3 is built from 10 residues. Germline V CDR1 and CDR2: DFQATT, SNEGSKA (reference sequence). Trimming cost V 7 bases and J 7 bases, with 11 bases left between them. The CDR3 DNA reads TGCAGTGGTGGCGGTACGGAGCAGTACTTC. This translates into CSGGGTEQYF.

The CDR3, as DNA: TGTGCCAGCAGTAAAAATCAGGGACGGGATACTGAAGCTTTCTTT. Its protein is CASSKNQGRDTEAFF. The chain recombines TRBV2 with TRBJ1-1; a weak D match, TRBD1 (5 bases). The CDR3 has 15 amino acids. Trimming took off 5 bases at V and 5 bases at J, with 18 bases between the two ends. Germline-derived CDR1 and CDR2 are SNHLY and FYNNEI.

The chain joins TRBV5-1 to TRBJ2-1, with TRBD1 matching over 7 bases. V trimming: 2 bases; J trimming: 2 bases; junction bases outside the gene matches: 7. The CDR3 sequence is 16 residues long. Germline V CDR1 and CDR2: SGHRS, YFSETQ. CDR3 in amino acids: CASSFSVTGTYNEQFF. The CDR3 DNA reads TGCGCCAGCAGCTTTTCGGTGACAGGGACCTACAATGAGCAGTTCTTC.

The gene calls are TRBV7-9 and TRBJ1-1; D gene unclear. This CDR3 spans 14 amino acids. Germline-derived CDR1 and CDR2 are SEHNR and FQNEAQ (reference sequence). V dropped 0 bases and J dropped 5 bases, with 10 bases sitting between them. The CDR3 region is CASSLALSGTEAFF. The CDR3 nucleotides read TGTGCCAGCAGCTTAGCCTTAAGTGGAACTGAAGCTTTCTTT.

The V and J genes are TRBV19 and TRBJ2-1; TRBD2 matches at 7 bases. This CDR3 is built from 17 residues. Germline V lookup: CDR1 LNHDA, CDR2 SQIVND (reference sequence). V shed 3 bases and J 6 bases; nucleotides not matched to a gene: 14. The CDR3: CASSIDRGRASTNEQFF. CDR3 DNA sequence: TGTGCCAGTAGTATTGATCGAGGGAGGGCGTCAACCAATGAGCAGTTCTTC. Combining the CDR3 with reference TRBV19 and TRBJ2-1 gives the whole variable domain DGGITQSPKYLFRKEGQNVTLSCEQNLNHDAMYWYRQDPGQGLRLIYYSQIVNDFQKGDIAEGYSVSREKKESFPLTVTSAQKNPTAFYLCASSIDRGRASTNEQFFGPGTRLTVL.

J is TRBJ1-5 and V is TRBV2; D uncertain. Trimming took off 7 bases at V and 6 bases at J, with 10 bases between the two ends. Germline V gene sequence: CDR1 SNHLY, CDR2 FYNNEI. CDR3 length: 12 residues. In nucleotides, the CDR3 is TGTGCCAGCAAAAGGATGGGTCAGCCCCAGCATTTT. Translating it yields CASKRMGQPQHF. Together with reference TRBV2 and TRBJ1-5, the CDR3 gives the full variable domain: EPEVTQTPSHQVTQMGQEVILRCVPISNHLYFYWYRQILGQKVEFLVSFYNNEISEKSEIFDDQFSVERPDGSNFTLKIRSTKLEDSAMYFCASKRMGQPQHFGDGTRLSIL.

This chain uses TRBV29-1 with TRBJ1-1, with D possibly matching TRBD1 (5 bases). Trimming removed 6 bases from V and 11 bases from J, with 19 bases in between. CDR1 and CDR2 (germline): SQVTM, ANQGSEA. The CDR3 spans 12 residues. For the CDR3, the DNA is TGCAGCGTGGGGGGTCAGGGCGGTGAGGCTTTCTTT. This encodes CSVGGQGGEAFF.

This clone has only one observation. The chain uses TRBV19 and TRBJ2-7, with D maybe TRBD2 (7 bases). Germline V gene data show CDR1 as LNHDA and CDR2 as SQIVND (reference sequence). CDR3 length equals 14 residues. Trimming shortened V by 3 bases and J by 2 bases, and 11 bases separated the two germline ends. CDR3 sequence reads: CASSIGGPAYEQYF. CDR3 coding DNA: TGTGCCAGTAGTATCGGGGGGCCAGCCTACGAGCAGTACTTC.

V is TRBV19 and J is TRBJ2-2, with TRBD1 identical over 9 bases. V was pared by 7 bases and J by 6 bases, with 6 bases of the junction left unmatched. Germline V CDR1 and CDR2: LNHDA, SQIVND (reference sequence). This CDR3 is 14 amino acids long. The DNA for the CDR3 is TGTGCCAGTATGGGGACAGGGAATCCCGGGGAGCTGTTTTTT. Translating gives CASMGTGNPGELFF.

The chain joins TRBV6-6 to TRBJ2-7; TRBD2 matches 11 bases. V lost 6 bases and J lost 0; bases outside the gene matches: 4. This CDR3 is 15 amino acids long. Germline V gene data show CDR1 as MNHNY and CDR2 as SVGAGI (reference sequence). CDR3 region: CASSPTSGSSYEQYF. The CDR3 region has the DNA TGTGCCAGCAGCCCTACTAGCGGGAGCTCCTACGAGCAGTACTTC.

This chain uses TRBV9 with TRBJ1-2, with 12 bases lining up with TRBD1. CDR1 and CDR2 (germline): SGDLS, YYNGEE. CDR3 length: 15 residues. The V gene end was trimmed by 3 bases and the J gene end by 4 bases; junction bases not matched to a gene: 4. For the CDR3, the DNA is TGTGCCAGCAGCGCCGGGACAGGGGGCGTCTATGGCTACACCTTC. Protein product: CASSAGTGGVYGYTF.

The gene calls are TRBV9 and TRBJ2-1; 9 bases line up with TRBD1. The CDR3 sequence is 15 residues long. The germline CDR1 and CDR2 sequences are SGDLS and YYNGEE. V lost 2 bases, J lost 4 bases, and 4 bases stayed unmatched. CDR3 nucleotides: TGTGCCAGCAGCGTGGGGACAGGGAGTTACAATGAGCAGTTCTTC. As protein: CASSVGTGSYNEQFF. The whole variable domain, filled in from reference TRBV9 and TRBJ2-1, reads DSGVTQTPKHLITATGQRVTLRCSPRSGDLSVYWYQQSLDQGLQFLIQYYNGEERAKGNILERFSAQQFPDLHSELNLSSLELGDSALYFCASSVGTGSYNEQFFGPGTRLTVL.

V usage is TRBV7-8 and J usage is TRBJ1-3; D remains ambiguous. The V and J ends lost 1 base and 0 bases respectively, with 7 bases between them. Germline lookup yields CDR1 SGHVS and CDR2 FQNEAQ. The CDR3 sequence is 15 residues long. The CDR3 sequence: CASSLGVNSGNTIYF. DNA of the CDR3: TGTGCCAGCAGCTTAGGTGTAAACTCTGGAAACACCATATATTTT.